Following are 14 T cell receptor beta chains from one sample sequenced in a study of blood T cell repertoires in COVID-19. Assay: immunoSEQ multiplex PCR; the TCRdb copy retains only in-frame clones and omits some. The table includes roughly 66,000 clones, around 93% detected once. The sequenced sample consisted of peripheral blood. Every receptor here comes from a human donor in a cohort sampled during active COVID-19.

The rearrangement joins TRBV2 to TRBJ2-5, with 7 nucleotides matching TRBD2. The V gene's germline CDR1 is SNHLY and CDR2 FYNNEI. This CDR3 has 15 residues. J lost 4 bases, V lost 6 bases, and 11 bases had no gene match. The CDR3: CASRATSEILETQYF. The DNA of the CDR3 is TGTGCCAGCAGGGCAACTAGCGAAATCTTAGAGACCCAGTACTTC. The variable domain in full, completed from reference TRBV2 and TRBJ2-5, reads EPEVTQTPSHQVTQMGQEVILRCVPISNHLYFYWYRQILGQKVEFLVSFYNNEISEKSEIFDDQFSVERPDGSNFTLKIRSTKLEDSAMYFCASRATSEILETQYFGPGTRLLVL.

The rearrangement joins TRBV6-5 to TRBJ1-1; D gene unclear. The CDR3 consists of 13 residues. Trimming cost V 8 bases and J 4 bases, with 14 bases left between them. Germline V gene lookup returns CDR1 MNHEY and CDR2 SVGAGI. The CDR3 DNA follows: TGTGCCAGCTGGGGAGTTTTTGGCACTGAAGCTTTCTTT. Encoded protein: CASWGVFGTEAFF.

This chain uses TRBV6-1 with TRBJ2-5; D possibly corresponds to TRBD2 (6 bases). V was pared by 4 bases and J by 2 bases, with 17 bases between. Germline lookup yields CDR1 MNHNS and CDR2 SASEGT. This CDR3 region has 16 residues. The CDR3 reads CASSGWDSKTQETQYF. CDR3 DNA sequence: TGTGCCAGCAGTGGTTGGGACTCGAAAACTCAAGAGACCCAGTACTTC.

V is TRBV28 and J is TRBJ1-1; weak D call: TRBD1 (6 bases). CDR3 length: 18 amino acids. Deletions cut 4 bases from V and 6 bases from J, with 27 bases between. Per the germline V gene, CDR1 is MDHEN and CDR2 is SYDVKM. The CDR3 reads CASSSDIRTATRAAEAFF. The CDR3, as DNA: TGTGCCAGCAGTTCAGACATCCGGACAGCGACAAGGGCGGCTGAAGCTTTCTTT. Drawing the rest from reference TRBV28 and TRBJ1-1, the complete variable domain is DVKVTQSSRYLVKRTGEKVFLECVQDMDHENMFWYRQDPGLGLRLIYFSYDVKMKEKGDIPEGYSVSREKKERFSLILESASTNQTSMYLCASSSDIRTATRAAEAFFGQGTRLTVV.

This chain uses TRBV6-2 or TRBV6-3 with TRBJ2-5; D call uncertain. V was trimmed by 0 bases and J by 5 bases, leaving 13 bases between them. There are 15 residues in the CDR3. Germline CDR1 reads MNHEY; CDR2 reads SVGEGT. The CDR3 is CASSYSGRAWETQYF. The DNA for the CDR3 is TGTGCCAGCAGTTACTCAGGCCGAGCGTGGGAGACCCAGTACTTC.

The chain couples TRBV7-2 to TRBJ2-7; tentative D call: TRBD1 (5 bases). The germline V gene has CDR1 SGHTA and CDR2 FQGNSA. V lost 0 bases and J 0 bases, leaving 9 bases between the germline ends. There are 15 residues in the CDR3. The DNA for the CDR3 is TGTGCCAGCAGCTTAGCCCCGGACAACTCCTACGAGCAGTACTTC. It is translated as CASSLAPDNSYEQYF.

This chain links TRBV7-2 with TRBJ1-1; D remains ambiguous. CDR3 length: 15 residues. The V gene lost 2 bases and the J gene lost 6 bases, with 16 bases spanning the gap. CDR1 SGHTA and CDR2 FQGNSA come from the germline V gene. CDR3 loop: CASSLIGKGGSEAFF. As DNA, the CDR3 is TGTGCCAGCAGCTTAATCGGGAAAGGAGGGTCTGAAGCTTTCTTT.

The chain couples TRBV4-3 to TRBJ2-7, with TRBD2 matching over 8 bases. Germline V CDR1 and CDR2: LGHNA, YSLEER. The CDR3 extends over 16 amino acids. Trimming cost V 0 bases and J 2 bases; bases outside gene matches: 6. CDR3 residues: CASSQESERETYEQYF. CDR3 coding DNA: TGCGCCAGCAGCCAAGAATCGGAGCGGGAGACCTACGAGCAGTACTTC.

DNA for the CDR3: TGCGCCAGCAGCCCGACAGTAACAGAGGACACTGAAGCTTTCTTT. Protein sequence: CASSPTVTEDTEAFF. V usage is TRBV4-1 and J usage is TRBJ1-1, with D maybe TRBD1 (5 bases). Trimming pared 4 bases from V and 3 bases from J, leaving 15 bases between. Germline CDR1 is MGHRA and CDR2 is YSYEKL. This CDR3 has 15 residues.

V is TRBV28 and J is TRBJ1-2; D is perhaps TRBD1 (6 bases). The V end lost 8 bases, the J end lost 7 bases, and 20 bases lay between the germline ends. The germline V gene has CDR1 MDHEN and CDR2 SYDVKM. The CDR3 runs to 14 residues. CDR3 nucleotide sequence: TGTGCCAGCGGAACGACAGGCCGAATGCGTGGCTACACCTTC. This gives the protein CASGTTGRMRGYTF.

Only one count was recorded for this clone. The V and J genes are TRBV7-6 and TRBJ2-2, with a tentative D call TRBD2 (6 bases). The CDR3 is 15 amino acids. Germline assignment: CDR1 SGHVS and CDR2 FNYEAQ. Trimming stripped 5 bases from V and 5 bases from J, with 15 bases between. The CDR3 DNA is TGTGCCAGCAGCGGTACGGGGGTGGGGACCGGGGAGCTGTTTTTT. Translating gives CASSGTGVGTGELFF.

The chain couples TRBV10-1 to TRBJ2-6; the D gene is possibly TRBD2 (5 bases). Germline CDR1 and CDR2: WNHNN and SYGVQD (reference sequence). This CDR3 contains 17 residues. V dropped 7 bases and J dropped 3 bases, with 19 bases sitting between them. The DNA for the CDR3 is TGCGCCAGCACTGAAAGGCCGGGGTTGTGTGGGGCCAACGTCCTGACTTTC. Encoded protein: CASTERPGLCGANVLTF.

The table lists this clone with a count of one. V is TRBV4-3 and J is TRBJ2-6; D is unclear. Per the germline V gene, CDR1 is LGHNA and CDR2 is YSLEER. The CDR3 length is 15 residues. Trimming removed 4 bases from V and 0 bases from J, with 7 bases in between. The CDR3 coding sequence is TGCGCCAGCAGCCGAGATTACTCTGGGGCCAACGTCCTGACTTTC. It encodes CASSRDYSGANVLTF.

The chain links TRBV7-9 to TRBJ1-2; no definite D call. V was pared by 7 bases and J by 4 bases, with 10 bases between. CDR1 and CDR2 from the germline V gene are SEHNR and FQNEAQ (reference sequence). This CDR3 region has 12 residues. The CDR3 sequence: CASTSGPYGYTF. The CDR3 bases are TGTGCCAGCACCAGCGGGCCCTATGGCTACACCTTC.